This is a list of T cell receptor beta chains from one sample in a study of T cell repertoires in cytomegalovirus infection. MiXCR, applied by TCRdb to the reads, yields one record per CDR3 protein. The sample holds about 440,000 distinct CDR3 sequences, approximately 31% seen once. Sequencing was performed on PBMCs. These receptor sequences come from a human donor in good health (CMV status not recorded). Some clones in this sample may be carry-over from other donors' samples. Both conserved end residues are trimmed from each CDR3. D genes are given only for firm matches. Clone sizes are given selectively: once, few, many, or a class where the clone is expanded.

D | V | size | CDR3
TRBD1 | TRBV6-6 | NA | ASSYSTGNYGYT
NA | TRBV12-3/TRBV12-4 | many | ASSPNKGTGYGYT
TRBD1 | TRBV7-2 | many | ASSITGGNQPQH
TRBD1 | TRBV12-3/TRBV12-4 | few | ASTLGGHYGYT
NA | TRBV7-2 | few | ASSRNGQTNTGELF
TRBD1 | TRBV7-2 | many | ASSLAQGFQETQY
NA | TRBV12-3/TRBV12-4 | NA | ASSSATGVYTGELF
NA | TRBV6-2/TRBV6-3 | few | ASSYSARGFTGELF
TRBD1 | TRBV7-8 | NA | ASTPSDDRDATNEKLF
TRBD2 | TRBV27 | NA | ASRFGSGGYKEQF
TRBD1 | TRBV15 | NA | ATSRLRDSQGAKNIQY
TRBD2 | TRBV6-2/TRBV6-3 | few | ASSLYSGGPPPGELF
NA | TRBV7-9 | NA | ASSLGPSAANEQF
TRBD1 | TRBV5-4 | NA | ASSLAGTGSSGNTIY
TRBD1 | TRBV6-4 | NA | ASSTGERRLEQF
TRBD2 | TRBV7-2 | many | ASSFTPSGGVGEQY